This T cell receptor beta chain was observed in a study of T cell repertoires in cytomegalovirus infection. Across the whole study: Both recently identified HLA-C-restricted and well-studied HLA-B-restricted CMV epitopes were used in the study. Indications of both CMV infection and matching HLA type were provided by public TCR beta signatures.

In regard to this clonotype: Its specificity is unknown.

The trim removed 0 bases at V and 7 bases at J, leaving 7 bases unmatched. This CDR3 spans 15 amino acids. Germline loops: CDR1 SEHNR, CDR2 FQNEAQ (reference sequence). Overall study findings and caveats: Totalled public TCR beta family frequency picked out people who carried CMV plus the relevant HLA. The ex vivo response showed dominance by HLA-C-restricted CMV-specific TCR beta clonotypes.

Each CDR3 protein gets one entry after TCRdb re-called the reads with MiXCR. The sample yields some 320,000 distinct CDR3 sequences, just under 30% seen once. The gene calls are TRBV7-9 and TRBJ1-2, with 8 bases aligning to TRBD1. Here the sequenced sample was cultured PBMCs, taken from culture after CMV antigen stimulation. This clonotype was sampled from a human donor in good health (CMV status not recorded). Some clones in this sample may be carry-over from other donors' samples. The CDR3 nucleotides are TGTGCCAGCAGCTTAGCGCAGGGGACAGGACGTGGCTACACCTTC. It specifies CASSLAQGTGRGYTF.